This T cell receptor beta chain derives from a study of OX40 agonist ivuxolimab in advanced cancers. At the level of the study: An agonistic human IgG2 monoclonal antibody against OX40 (CD134) was given. Study-wide results and limits: Averaged across samples, CD8+ T cells carried more expanded clones than CD4+ did.

Libraries were prepared by immunoSEQ multiplex PCR; TCRdb keeps only in-frame clonotypes and omits some of them. The sample includes more than 65,000 clones, around 85% of them seen just once. Patients who had autoimmune disease history or got systemic immunosuppression were left out. CDR3 length: 15 residues. Germline V gene sequence: CDR1 SEHNR, CDR2 FQNEAQ (reference sequence). Regarding this clone: Antigen: not known. Its ends do not fully match the called genes, so a read error is possible.

The sequencing here drew on CD4+ or CD8+ T cells sorted from blood, taken in a trial of the OX40 agonist ivuxolimab. The J gene is TRBJ2-1, the V gene TRBV7-9, with D perhaps TRBD2 (6 bases). This TCR was recovered from an adult with an advanced solid tumor such as melanoma, head and neck, liver or kidney cancer. Here the CDR3 DNA reads TGTGCCAGCAGCCTAACTAGCACCTTACGGAATGGGCAGTTCTTC. This translates into CASSLTSTLRNGQFF.